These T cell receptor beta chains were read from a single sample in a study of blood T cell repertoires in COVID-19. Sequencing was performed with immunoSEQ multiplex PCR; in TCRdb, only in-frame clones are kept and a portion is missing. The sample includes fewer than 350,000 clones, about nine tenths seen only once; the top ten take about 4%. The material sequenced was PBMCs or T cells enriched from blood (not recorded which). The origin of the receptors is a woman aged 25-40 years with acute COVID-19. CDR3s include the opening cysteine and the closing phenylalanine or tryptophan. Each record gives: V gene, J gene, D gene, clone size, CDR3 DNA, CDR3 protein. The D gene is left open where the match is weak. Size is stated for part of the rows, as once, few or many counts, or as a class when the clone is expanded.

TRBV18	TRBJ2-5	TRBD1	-	TGTGCCAGCTCACCCGCACAGGGGGCAGAAGAGACCCAGTACTTC	CASSPAQGAEETQYF
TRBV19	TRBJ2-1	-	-	TGTGCCAGTACCACCGCGGGACTGATAGGGAATGAGCAGTTCTTC	CASTTAGLIGNEQFF
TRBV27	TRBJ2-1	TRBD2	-	TGTGCCAGCAGTCCCCTAGCGGGATCTCCAGATGAGCAGTTCTTC	CASSPLAGSPDEQFF
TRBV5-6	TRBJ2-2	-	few	TGTGCCAGCAGCTTGGTAGGGGGCACCGGGGAGCTGTTTTTT	CASSLVGGTGELFF
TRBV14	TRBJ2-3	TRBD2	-	TGTGCCAGCAGCCGCGCTAGCGGGATAGAGAGAGATACGCAGTATTTT	CASSRASGIERDTQYF
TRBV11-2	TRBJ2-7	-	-	TGTGCCAGCACTGCTCTAGTTGAGCAGTACTTC	CASTALVEQYF
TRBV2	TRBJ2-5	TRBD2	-	TGTGCCAGCAGCGCCCTCGTGACTAGCGGGAGTATGGAGACCCAGTACTTC	CASSALVTSGSMETQYF
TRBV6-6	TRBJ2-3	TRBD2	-	TGTGCCAGCAGTAATAGAACTAGCGGATGGGATACGCAGTATTTT	CASSNRTSGWDTQYF
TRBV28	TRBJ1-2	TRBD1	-	TGTGCCAGCAGTAGATTTGGGACAGACTATGGCTACACCTTC	CASSRFGTDYGYTF
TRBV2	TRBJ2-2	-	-	TGTGCCAGCAGGAGAGAGGGGGGGCTAAACACCGGGGAGCTGTTTTTT	CASRREGGLNTGELFF
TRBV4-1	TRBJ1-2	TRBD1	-	TGCGCCAGCAGCCAAGATCCCCTTATTTCAGACAGGGCGACTAACTATGGCTACACCTTC	CASSQDPLISDRATNYGYTF
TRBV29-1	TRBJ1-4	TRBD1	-	TGCAGCGTGCGACAGGGGGCGATTAATGAAAAACTGTTTTTT	CSVRQGAINEKLFF
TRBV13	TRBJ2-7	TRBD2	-	TGTGCCAGCAGCTTAGGTGTGGGACTAGCGGTCTCCTACGAGCAGTACTTC	CASSLGVGLAVSYEQYF
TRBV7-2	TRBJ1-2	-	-	TGTGCCAGCAGCGCCCTACAGGGTATTGACGGCTACACCTTC	CASSALQGIDGYTF
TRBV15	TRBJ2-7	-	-	TGTGCCACCAGCAGTGGAATCGGAGGACACGAGCAGTACTTC	CATSSGIGGHEQYF
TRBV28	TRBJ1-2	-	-	TGTGCCAGCAGTTTAGGGGGCGGCTATGGCTACACCTTC	CASSLGGGYGYTF
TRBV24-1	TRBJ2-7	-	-	TGTGCCACCAGTGATGTAGCTACCAAGTCCTACGAGCAGTACTTC	CATSDVATKSYEQYF
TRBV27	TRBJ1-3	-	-	TGTGCCAGCAGTCCTAACCCCGAGGGCTCTGGAAACACCATATATTTT	CASSPNPEGSGNTIYF
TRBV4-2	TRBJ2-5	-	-	TGTGCCAGCAGCCAAGAGGGGGGGCCCCAAGAGACCCAGTACTTC	CASSQEGGPQETQYF
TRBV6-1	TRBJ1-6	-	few	TGTGCCAGCAGTGAGGACTTCTATAATTCACCCCTCCACTTT	CASSEDFYNSPLHF
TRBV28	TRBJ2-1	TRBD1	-	TGTGCCAGCAGTAAACGGACAGGGGTCTACAATGAGCAGTTCTTC	CASSKRTGVYNEQFF
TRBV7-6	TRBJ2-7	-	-	TGTGCCAGCAGCTTAGTTGAGGGGCAGGGGAGCCACGAGCAGTACTTC	CASSLVEGQGSHEQYF
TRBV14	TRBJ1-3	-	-	TGTGCCAGCAGCCAGGACAGCTCTGGAAACACCATATATTTT	CASSQDSSGNTIYF
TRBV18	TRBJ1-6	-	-	TGTGCCAGCTCTCACGACAAGGTGCATTCACCCCTCCACTTT	CASSHDKVHSPLHF
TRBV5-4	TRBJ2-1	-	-	TGTGCCAGCAGCTTGGGGCTTTTTTATGGTGAGCAGTTCTTC	CASSLGLFYGEQFF
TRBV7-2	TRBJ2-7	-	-	TGTGCCAGCAGCTTCTCGGGGTTGCCCTCCTACGAGCAGTACTTC	CASSFSGLPSYEQYF
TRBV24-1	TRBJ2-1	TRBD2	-	TGTGCCACCAGTGGTCTAGCGGAACTCAACTACAATGAGCAGTTCTTC	CATSGLAELNYNEQFF
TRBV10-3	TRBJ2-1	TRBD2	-	TGTGCCATCAGTGGCCCTAGCGGGAACTACAATGAGCAGTTCTTC	CAISGPSGNYNEQFF
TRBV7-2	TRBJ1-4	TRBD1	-	TGTGCCAGCAGCAGAGGACAGGGGGCAACTAATGAAAAACTGTTTTTT	CASSRGQGATNEKLFF
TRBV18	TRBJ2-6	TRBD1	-	TGTGCCAGCTCAGAGATGGACAGGGGAAGTTCTGGGGCCAACGTCCTGACTTTC	CASSEMDRGSSGANVLTF
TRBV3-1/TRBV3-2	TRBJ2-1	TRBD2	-	TGTGCCAGCAGCCAGGGACTAGCGGCTTCCTACAATGAGCAGTTCTTC	CASSQGLAASYNEQFF
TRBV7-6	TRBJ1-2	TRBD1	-	TGTGCCAGCAGCTCTAAGGGGACAGCCTTCGAGCTTAACTATGGCTACACCTTC	CASSSKGTAFELNYGYTF
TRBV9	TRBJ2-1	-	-	TGTGCCAGCAGCGGGACTGGAAATGAGCAGTTCTTC	CASSGTGNEQFF
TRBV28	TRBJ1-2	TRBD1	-	TGTGCCACCCAATCGGGACAGGAGTATGGCTACACCTTC	CATQSGQEYGYTF
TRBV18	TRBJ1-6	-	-	TGTGCCAGCTCACCGTCACAGGGTAATAATTCACCCCTCCACTTT	CASSPSQGNNSPLHF
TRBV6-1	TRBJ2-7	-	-	TGTGCCAGCAGTGAAGGGCAGTACGAGCAGTACTTC	CASSEGQYEQYF
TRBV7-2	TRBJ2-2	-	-	TGTGCCAGCAGCCGCAGGATACCCACGAACACCGGGGAGCTGTTTTTT	CASSRRIPTNTGELFF
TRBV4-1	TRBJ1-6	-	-	TGCGCCAGCAGCCAAACTGAGAATTCACCCCTCCACTTT	CASSQTENSPLHF
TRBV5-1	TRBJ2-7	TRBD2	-	TGCGCCAGCAGCCTGGGGGGACTAGCGGGATCAACTAGTTACGAGCAGTACTTC	CASSLGGLAGSTSYEQYF